The source of this T cell receptor beta chain is a study of blood T cell repertoires in COVID-19. The junction had 7 bases not matched to a gene; V was cut back by 8 bases and J by 3 bases. The CDR3 spans 15 residues. The germline CDR1 and CDR2 sequences are SNHLY and FYNNEI. Only in-frame clones appear in the TCRdb table, and some are missing; sequencing was by immunoSEQ multiplex PCR. The top ten clones hold 15% of a sample with 45,000 to 55,000 clones, over 70% of them seen once. This TCR came from a human donor with active or convalescent COVID-19. The donor label of this sample is uncertain. This chain links TRBV2 with TRBJ2-2; TRBD2 matches 9 bases. The sequenced sample was peripheral blood. The CDR3: CASPKAGGDTGELFF. CDR3 nucleotides: TGTGCCAGCCCTAAGGCGGGGGGGGACACCGGGGAGCTGTTTTTT.